A selection of T cell receptor beta chains follows, all from one sample in a study of shared clonotypes between healthy human individuals. Profiling relied on immunoSEQ multiplex PCR, and the TCRdb table lists in-frame clones only, not all of them. Of approximately 500,000 clones listed, about 78% were seen once; the top ten hold around 12%. Sequencing was done on a sample of PBMCs. The receptors stem from a middle-aged woman in good health. Some clones in this sample may be carry-over from other donors' samples. The CDR3 runs from the conserved cysteine through the conserved F or W. Each record gives: V gene, J gene, clone size, D gene, CDR3 length, CDR3 DNA, CDR3 protein. D genes are given only for firm matches. A row's size may be missing; if present it is once, few, many or a size class.

>TRBV30|TRBJ1-5|-|-|15
TGTGCCTGGAGTGTACTTTCGGGGGGCAATCAGCCCCAGCATTTT
CAWSVLSGGNQPQHF
>TRBV7-3|TRBJ2-7|-|-|15
TGTGCCAGCAGCTATCGGACATCAACAGATTACGAGCAGTACTTC
CASSYRTSTDYEQYF
>TRBV19|TRBJ2-3|few|-|13
TGTGCCAGTAGTATAGGGGGAGCCGATACGCAGTATTTT
CASSIGGADTQYF
>TRBV27|TRBJ1-2|-|-|16
TGTGCCAGCAGTTTGACAGGAGGAACAACCAAGTATGGCTACACCTTC
CASSLTGGTTKYGYTF
>TRBV7-3|TRBJ1-1|-|-|14
TGTGCCAGCAGCTTGAGTGGGGCTTCCACTGAAGCTTTCTTT
CASSLSGASTEAFF
>TRBV11-3|TRBJ1-1|-|-|15
TGTGCCAGCAGCTTAGGAGGCGGCCAAGTCACTGAAGCTTTCTTT
CASSLGGGQVTEAFF
>TRBV5-1|TRBJ1-1|few|-|13
TGCGCCAGCAGCCGGGAAGGGGACACTGAAGCTTTCTTT
CASSREGDTEAFF
>TRBV28|TRBJ1-5|many|TRBD1|17
TGTGCCAGCAGTCCCCAGGGGGAAGATGCATCAAATCAGCCCCAGCATTTT
CASSPQGEDASNQPQHF
>TRBV6-1|TRBJ2-2|-|-|14
TGTGCCAGCAGTCGGGAGTGGGGTACCGGGGAGCTGTTTTTT
CASSREWGTGELFF
>TRBV15|TRBJ1-5|-|TRBD1|17
TGTGCCACCAGCAGAGAGGCTACCGGGACAGGGGTCCAGCCCCAGCATTTT
CATSREATGTGVQPQHF